These T cell receptor beta chains were read from a single sample in a study of Graves' ophthalmopathy and Graves' hyperthyroidism. TCRdb called the multiplex PCR reads again in MiXCR, with one record for every CDR3 protein. The data hold hundreds of thousands of distinct CDR3 sequences, with 13% to 15% observed a single time. The source material was blood. Receptor source: a young woman with Graves' ophthalmopathy. Both conserved end residues are part of each CDR3. Fields, in order: J gene, D gene, V gene, clone size, CDR3 protein, CDR3 DNA. A D gene is named only where the DNA matches it firmly. Part of the rows lack a size; the others show once, few, many or a class for expanded clones.

TRBJ2-7 | - | TRBV3-1 | few | CASSQDGYSSYEQYF | TGTGCCAGCAGCCAAGACGGCTATAGCTCCTACGAGCAGTACTTC
TRBJ2-5 | TRBD2 | TRBV6-2/TRBV6-3 | many | CASSLTSGGSQETQYF | TGTGCCAGCAGCCTGACTAGCGGGGGTTCCCAAGAGACCCAGTACTTC
TRBJ2-7 | - | TRBV28 | many | CASRRGTSLYYEQYF | TGTGCCAGCAGACGAGGGACGTCGCTTTACTACGAGCAGTACTTC
TRBJ2-2 | TRBD1 | TRBV6-1 | few | CASRTGWDTGELFF | TGTGCCAGCAGGACAGGGTGGGACACCGGGGAGCTGTTTTTT
TRBJ1-1 | TRBD1 | TRBV6-5 | many | CASSYQGGRTEAFF | TGTGCCAGCAGTTACCAGGGGGGGCGGACTGAAGCTTTCTTT
TRBJ1-2 | - | TRBV18 | - | CASSSSSGKPYGYTF | TGTGCCAGCTCATCATCCTCCGGGAAGCCCTATGGCTACACCTTC
TRBJ2-4 | TRBD2 | TRBV12-3/TRBV12-4 | many | CASSLGRGGLAKNIKYF | TGTGCCAGCAGCTTGGGGCGAGGGGGACTAGCCAAAAACATTAAGTACTTC
TRBJ1-2 | TRBD1 | TRBV12-3/TRBV12-4 | many | CASSSSGQGFYYGYTF | TGTGCCAGCAGTTCCTCGGGACAGGGTTTTTACTATGGCTACACCTTC
TRBJ2-5 | TRBD2 | TRBV12-3/TRBV12-4 | many | CASSLTSGGKETQYF | TGTGCCAGCAGTTTGACTAGCGGGGGGAAAGAGACCCAGTACTTC
TRBJ1-2 | - | TRBV6-1 | many | CASRPPRGKGGYTF | TGTGCCAGCAGACCACCCCGGGGTAAGGGCGGCTACACCTTC